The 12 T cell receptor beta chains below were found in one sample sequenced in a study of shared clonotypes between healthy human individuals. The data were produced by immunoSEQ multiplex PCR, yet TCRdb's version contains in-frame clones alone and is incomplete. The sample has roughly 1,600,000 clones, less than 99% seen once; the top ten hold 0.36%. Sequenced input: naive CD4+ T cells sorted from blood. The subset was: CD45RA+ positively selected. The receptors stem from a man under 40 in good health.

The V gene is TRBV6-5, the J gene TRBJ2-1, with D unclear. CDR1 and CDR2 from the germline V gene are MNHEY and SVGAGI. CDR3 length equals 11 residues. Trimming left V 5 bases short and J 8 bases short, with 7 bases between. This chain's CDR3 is CASSHMDEQFF. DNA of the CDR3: TGTGCCAGCAGTCACATGGATGAGCAGTTCTTC.

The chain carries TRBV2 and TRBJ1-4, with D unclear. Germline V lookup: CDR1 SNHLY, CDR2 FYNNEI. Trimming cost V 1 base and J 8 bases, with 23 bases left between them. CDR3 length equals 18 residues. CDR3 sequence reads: CASSEGTARLSGGEKLFF. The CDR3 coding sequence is TGTGCCAGCAGTGAAGGGACGGCGCGGCTCAGCGGCGGGGAAAAACTGTTTTTT.

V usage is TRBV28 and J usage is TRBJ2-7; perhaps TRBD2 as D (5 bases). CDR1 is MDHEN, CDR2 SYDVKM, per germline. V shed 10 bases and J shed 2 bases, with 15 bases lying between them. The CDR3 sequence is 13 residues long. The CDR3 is CATSEGDPYEQYF. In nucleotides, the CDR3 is TGTGCCACCTCAGAGGGAGATCCCTACGAGCAGTACTTC. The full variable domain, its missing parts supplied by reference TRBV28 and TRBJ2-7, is DVKVTQSSRYLVKRTGEKVFLECVQDMDHENMFWYRQDPGLGLRLIYFSYDVKMKEKGDIPEGYSVSREKKERFSLILESASTNQTSMYLCATSEGDPYEQYFGPGTRLTVT.

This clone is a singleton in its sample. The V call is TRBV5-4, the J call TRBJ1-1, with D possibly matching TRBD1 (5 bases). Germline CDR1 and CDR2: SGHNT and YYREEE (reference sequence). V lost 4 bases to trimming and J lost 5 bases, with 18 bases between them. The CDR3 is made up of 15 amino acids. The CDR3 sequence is CASSPDSRGGTEAFF. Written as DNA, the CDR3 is TGTGCCAGCAGCCCAGACAGTCGGGGCGGGACTGAAGCTTTCTTT.

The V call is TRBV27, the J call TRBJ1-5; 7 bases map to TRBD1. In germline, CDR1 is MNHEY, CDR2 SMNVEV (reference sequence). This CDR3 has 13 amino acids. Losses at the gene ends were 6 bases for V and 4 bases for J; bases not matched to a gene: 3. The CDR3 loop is CASRKTGNQPQHF. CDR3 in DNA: TGTGCCAGCAGGAAGACAGGGAATCAGCCCCAGCATTTT.

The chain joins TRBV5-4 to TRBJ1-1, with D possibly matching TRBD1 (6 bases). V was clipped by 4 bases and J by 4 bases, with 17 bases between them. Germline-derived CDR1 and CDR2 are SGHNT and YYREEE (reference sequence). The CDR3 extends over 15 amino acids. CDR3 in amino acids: CASSPRGRGFTEAFF. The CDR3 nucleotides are TGTGCCAGCAGCCCACGGGGGCGGGGGTTCACTGAAGCTTTCTTT.

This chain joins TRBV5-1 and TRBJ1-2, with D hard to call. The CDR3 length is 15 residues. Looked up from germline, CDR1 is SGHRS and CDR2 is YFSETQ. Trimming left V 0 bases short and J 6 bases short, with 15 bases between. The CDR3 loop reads CASSLAMRTRDGYTF. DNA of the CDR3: TGCGCCAGCAGCTTGGCCATGAGGACTCGGGATGGCTACACCTTC.

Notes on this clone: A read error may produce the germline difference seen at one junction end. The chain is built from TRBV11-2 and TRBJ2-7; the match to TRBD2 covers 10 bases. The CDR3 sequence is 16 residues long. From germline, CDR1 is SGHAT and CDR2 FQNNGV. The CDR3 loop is CASSLVGAGGIHEQYF. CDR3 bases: TGTGCCAGCAGTTTAGTAGGAGCGGGAGGGATCCACGAGCAGTACTTC. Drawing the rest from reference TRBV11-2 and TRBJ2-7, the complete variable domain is EAGVAQSPRYKIIEKRQSVAFWCNPISGHATLYWYQQILGQGPKLLIQFQNNGVVDDSQLPKDRFSAERLKGVDSTLKIQPAKLEDSAVYLCASSLVGAGGIHEQYFGPGTRLTVT.

CDR3 DNA sequence: TGCGCCAGCAGTGCGGACTATCCAGATACGCAGTATTTT. Translation: CASSADYPDTQYF. The rearrangement links TRBV10-1 to TRBJ2-3; the D gene is possibly TRBD2 (6 bases). V was pared by 4 bases and J by 4 bases, with 9 bases between. In germline, CDR1 is WNHNN, CDR2 SYGVQD (reference sequence). The CDR3 consists of 13 residues.

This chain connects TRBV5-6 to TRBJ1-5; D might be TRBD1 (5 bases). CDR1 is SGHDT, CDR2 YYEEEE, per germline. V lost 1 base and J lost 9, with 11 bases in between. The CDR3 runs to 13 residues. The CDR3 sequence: CASSLSGGGPQHF. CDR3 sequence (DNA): TGTGCCAGCAGCTTGTCCGGGGGAGGGCCCCAGCATTTT. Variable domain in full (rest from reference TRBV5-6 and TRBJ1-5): DAGVTQSPTHLIKTRGQQVTLRCSPKSGHDTVSWYQQALGQGPQFIFQYYEEEERQRGNFPDRFSGHQFPNYSSELNVNALLLGDSALYLCASSLSGGGPQHFGDGTRLSIL.

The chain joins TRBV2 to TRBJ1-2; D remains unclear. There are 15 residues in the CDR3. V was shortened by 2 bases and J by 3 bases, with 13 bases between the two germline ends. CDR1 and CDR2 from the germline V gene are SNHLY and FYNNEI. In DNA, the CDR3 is TGTGCCAGCAGTGAAAGTCGTGGAACCTACTATGGCTACACCTTC. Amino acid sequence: CASSESRGTYYGYTF.

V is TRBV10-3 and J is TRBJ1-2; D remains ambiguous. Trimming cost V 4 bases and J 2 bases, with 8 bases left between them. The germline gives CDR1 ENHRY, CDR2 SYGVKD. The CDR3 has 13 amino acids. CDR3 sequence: CAISAAENYGYTF. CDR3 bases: TGTGCCATCAGTGCGGCCGAGAACTATGGCTACACCTTC.